The present entry profiles one T cell receptor (beta chain) with its context. These data originate in a study of control samples from healthy donors and cancer patients. Profiled with immunoSEQ multiplex PCR; TCRdb holds only in-frame clones, not every one. The sample yields tens of thousands of clones, approximately 90% seen once. CDR3 length equals 15 residues. Per the germline V gene, CDR1 is SGDLS and CDR2 is YYNGEE. Losses at the gene ends were 2 bases for V and 6 bases for J; bases not matched to a gene: 3. The receptor's source is a woman aged 55-69 years with head and neck cancer. Sequencing used PBMCs. The chain carries TRBV9 and TRBJ2-1; 12 positions match TRBD2. The CDR3 spells CASSVTSGSSNEQFF. DNA of the CDR3: TGTGCCAGCAGCGTGACTAGCGGGAGTTCCAATGAGCAGTTCTTC.